Detailed here is one T cell receptor beta chain. As originally analysed: Amplifying reference gene primers gave estimates of nucleated cell counts. Sequencing was performed with immunoSEQ multiplex PCR; in TCRdb, only in-frame clones are kept and a portion is missing. The DNA was the basis for D and trimming; V, J and clone size are from that table. The sample has some 41,000 clones, around 83% seen once. This sample stems from a study of blood T cell repertoires in COVID-19. Study details: The origin of the acute and convalescent COVID-19 samples was the United States, Italy and Spain. From T cells, B-cell-depleted T cells, or PBMCs came the material, which was cDNA or gDNA.

CDR3 length: 15 residues. The ends were cut back, 8 bases at V and 2 bases at J, with 16 bases in the middle. The chain is built from TRBV23-1 and TRBJ2-4; a possible D gene is TRBD2 (5 bases). TRBV23-1 is an ORF, with its function uncertain. The receptor's source is a woman aged 80 or older with active or convalescent COVID-19. The sequenced material came from peripheral blood. CDR3 loop: CASERVFPTKNIQYF. The DNA of the CDR3 is TGCGCCAGCGAGAGGGTGTTCCCCACCAAAAACATTCAGTACTTC.